This TCR beta chain originates from a study of cytomegalovirus exposure and HLA in healthy donors. 13 Jbeta primers and 60 Vbeta primers were used for the PCR. The protocol was immunoSEQ multiplex PCR, while the TCRdb copy is restricted to in-frame clones and leaves out a portion. The sample yields about 160,000 clones, roughly 78% seen once. The sample taken for sequencing was PBMCs. This TCR came from a man aged 40-50 years in good health and CMV-seropositive.

CDR3 protein: CASSLTGVGANVLTF. CDR3 DNA: TGTGCCAGCAGCCTTACAGGGGTTGGGGCCAACGTCCTGACTTTC. The chain uses TRBV6-5 and TRBJ2-6; TRBD1 matches at 7 bases. The CDR3 is 15 residues long. The germline CDR1 and CDR2 sequences are MNHEY and SVGAGI. J lost 3 bases, V lost 6 bases, and 5 bases had no gene match.